This T cell receptor (beta chain) originates from a study of blood T cell repertoires in COVID-19. The wider study: Samples representing acute and convalescent COVID-19 were sourced from the United States, Italy and Spain. Nucleic acid was either cDNA or gDNA, and it came from T cells, B-cell-depleted T cells, or PBMCs.

Authors' methods: Cell counts per sample came from amplifying reference gene primers. Data came from immunoSEQ multiplex PCR; TCRdb stores just in-frame clones and leaves some out. The DNA gave D and trimming, while V, J and clone size come from that table. The sample holds over 80,000 clones, over 80% seen once. Unmatched junction bases numbered 1, after V lost 3 bases and J lost 2 bases. The CDR3 consists of 13 residues. The germline V gene encodes CDR1 SEHNR and CDR2 FQNEAQ (reference sequence). Sequencing was done on a sample of peripheral blood. This chain joins TRBV7-9 and TRBJ2-7, with TRBD2 matching over 7 bases. The clonotype comes from a human donor with active COVID-19. The donor label of this sample is uncertain. The CDR3 DNA follows: TGTGCCAGCAGCTTCGGGGGGACCTACGAGCAGTACTTC. It yields the protein CASSFGGTYEQYF.